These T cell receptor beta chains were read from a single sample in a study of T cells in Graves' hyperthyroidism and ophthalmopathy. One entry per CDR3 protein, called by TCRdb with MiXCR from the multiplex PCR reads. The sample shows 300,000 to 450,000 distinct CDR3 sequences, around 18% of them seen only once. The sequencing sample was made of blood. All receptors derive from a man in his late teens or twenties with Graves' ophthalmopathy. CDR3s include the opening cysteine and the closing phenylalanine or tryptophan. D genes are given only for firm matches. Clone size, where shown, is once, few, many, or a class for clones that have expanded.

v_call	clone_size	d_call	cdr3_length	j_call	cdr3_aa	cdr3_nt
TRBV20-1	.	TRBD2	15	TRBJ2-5	CSARLAGAPQETQYF	TGCAGTGCTAGACTAGCGGGGGCCCCCCAAGAGACCCAGTACTTC
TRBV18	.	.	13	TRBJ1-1	CARSRTGTGVAFF	TGTGCCCGTTCACGTACAGGAACGGGGGTGGCTTTCTTT
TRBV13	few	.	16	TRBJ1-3	CASSLSGGPMLDTIYF	TGTGCCAGCAGCCTGAGCGGGGGGCCAATGTTAGACACCATATATTTT
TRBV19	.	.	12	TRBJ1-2	CASNQGSYGYTF	TGTGCCAGTAATCAGGGGTCCTATGGCTACACCTTC
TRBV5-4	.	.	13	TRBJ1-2	CASSLVGNYGYTF	TGTGCCAGCAGCTTGGTAGGGAACTATGGCTACACCTTC
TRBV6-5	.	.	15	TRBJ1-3	CASSYSPGSGNTIYF	TGTGCCAGCAGTTACTCTCCAGGCTCTGGAAACACCATATATTTT
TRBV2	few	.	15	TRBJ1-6	CASSEALWGNSPLHF	TGTGCCAGCAGTGAAGCGCTTTGGGGGAATTCACCCCTCCACTTT
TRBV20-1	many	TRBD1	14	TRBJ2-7	CSAPRRTGAGEQYF	TGCAGTGCTCCAAGGAGGACAGGGGCAGGCGAGCAGTACTTC
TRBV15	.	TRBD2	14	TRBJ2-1	CATHSSGGAYEQFF	TGTGCCACGCATTCTAGCGGGGGGGCCTATGAGCAGTTCTTC
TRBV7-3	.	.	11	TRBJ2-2	CAGSAQRGLFF	TGTGCCGGCAGCGCACAGCGCGGGCTGTTTTTT
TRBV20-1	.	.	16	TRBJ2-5	CSAFSGRDWGWETQYF	TGCAGTGCATTTTCCGGCCGGGATTGGGGGTGGGAGACCCAGTACTTC
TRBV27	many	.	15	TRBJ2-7	CASGISGILSYEQYF	TGTGCCAGCGGAATTTCGGGAATACTTTCCTACGAGCAGTACTTC
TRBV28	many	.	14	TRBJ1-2	CASSFLTHPRTYTF	TGTGCCAGCAGTTTCCTGACCCACCCACGAACTTACACCTTC
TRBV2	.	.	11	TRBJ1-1	CASSEGGRTFF	TGTGCCAGCAGTGAAGGGGGAAGAACTTTCTTT
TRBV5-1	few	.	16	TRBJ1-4	CASSLERGGDNEKLFF	TGCGCCAGCAGCTTGGAGAGGGGTGGTGATAATGAAAAACTGTTTTTT
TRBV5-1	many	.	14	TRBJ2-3	CASSFRQSTDTQYF	TGCGCCAGCAGCTTTCGACAGTCCACAGATACGCAGTATTTT
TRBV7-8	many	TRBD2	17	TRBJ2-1	CASSPRASGGAYNEQFF	TGTGCCAGCAGCCCGAGGGCGAGCGGGGGGGCTTACAATGAGCAGTTCTTC
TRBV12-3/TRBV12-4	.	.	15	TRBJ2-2	CASSLMGIDTGELFF	TGTGCCAGCAGTTTAATGGGGATCGACACCGGGGAGCTGTTTTTT
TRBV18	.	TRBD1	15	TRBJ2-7	CASSPTGDPSYEQYF	TGTGCCAGCTCACCAACAGGGGACCCCTCCTACGAGCAGTACTTC
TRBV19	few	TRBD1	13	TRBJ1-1	CASKGQGNTEAFF	TGTGCCAGTAAAGGACAGGGCAACACTGAAGCTTTCTTT
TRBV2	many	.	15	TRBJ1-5	CASTPGLRSNQPQHF	TGTGCCAGCACCCCCGGTCTAAGAAGCAATCAGCCCCAGCATTTT
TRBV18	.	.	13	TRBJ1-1	CASSPGRDNEAFF	TGTGCCAGCTCACCCGGGCGGGACAATGAAGCTTTCTTT
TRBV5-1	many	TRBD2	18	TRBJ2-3	CASSLEGLAGGYTDTQYF	TGCGCCAGCAGCTTGGAGGGACTAGCGGGGGGCTACACAGATACGCAGTATTTT
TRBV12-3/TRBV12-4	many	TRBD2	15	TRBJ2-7	CASSLTGGVATEQYF	TGTGCCAGCAGTTTAACGGGAGGGGTAGCGACCGAGCAGTACTTC
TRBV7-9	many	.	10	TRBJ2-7	CACREDEQYF	TGTGCCTGCCGCGAGGACGAGCAGTACTTC
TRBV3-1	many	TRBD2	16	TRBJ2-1	CASSRSGGWSYNEQFF	TGTGCCAGCAGCCGTTCGGGGGGTTGGTCCTACAATGAGCAGTTCTTC
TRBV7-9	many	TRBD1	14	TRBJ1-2	CATKPPQGAGGYTF	TGTGCCACCAAACCACCACAGGGGGCCGGTGGCTACACCTTC
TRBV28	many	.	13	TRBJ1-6	CASSLTGNSPLHF	TGTGCCAGCAGTTTAACTGGGAATTCACCCCTCCACTTT
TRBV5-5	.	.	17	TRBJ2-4	CASSLAWCILAKNIQYF	TGTGCCAGCAGCTTGGCCTGGTGTATTCTAGCCAAAAACATTCAGTACTTC
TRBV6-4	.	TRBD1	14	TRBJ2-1	CASSAGTGYNEQFF	TGTGCCAGCAGTGCCGGGACAGGGTACAATGAGCAGTTCTTC
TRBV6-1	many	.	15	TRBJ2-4	CASSRDPAAKNIQYF	TGTGCCAGCAGTAGGGACCCAGCAGCCAAAAACATTCAGTACTTC
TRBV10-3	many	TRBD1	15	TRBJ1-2	CAISAGQGRDYGYTF	TGTGCCATCAGTGCCGGACAGGGTCGGGACTATGGCTACACCTTC
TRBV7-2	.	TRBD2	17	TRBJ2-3	CASSLGVSGGLVDTQYF	TGTGCCAGCAGCTTAGGGGTTAGCGGGGGGTTGGTGGATACGCAGTATTTT
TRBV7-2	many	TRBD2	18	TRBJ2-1	CASSLAGLAGDSYNEQFF	TGTGCCAGCAGCTTAGCGGGACTAGCGGGGGACTCCTACAATGAGCAGTTCTTC
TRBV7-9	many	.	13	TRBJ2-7	CASRPSGLREQYF	TGTGCCAGCAGACCCAGCGGATTGAGGGAGCAGTACTTC
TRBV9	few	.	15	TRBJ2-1	CASSVSGTTYNEQFF	TGTGCCAGCAGCGTAAGCGGTACAACCTACAATGAGCAGTTCTTC
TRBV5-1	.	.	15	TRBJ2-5	CASSLARQIQETQYF	TGCGCCAGCAGCTTGGCCCGGCAGATCCAGGAGACCCAGTACTTC
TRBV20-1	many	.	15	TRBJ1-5	CSANRGAGGDQPQHF	TGCAGTGCAAACCGGGGCGCTGGGGGAGATCAGCCCCAGCATTTT
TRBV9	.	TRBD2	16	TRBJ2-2	CASHHRTSGNTGELFF	TGTGCCAGCCACCACCGGACTAGCGGTAACACCGGGGAGCTGTTTTTT
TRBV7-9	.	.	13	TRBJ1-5	CASSWGTNQPQRF	TGTGCCAGCAGCTGGGGGACCAATCAGCCCCAGCGTTTT
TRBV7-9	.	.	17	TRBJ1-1	CASRTRGGASMNTEAFF	TGTGCCAGCAGGACTCGAGGGGGGGCTAGCATGAACACTGAAGCTTTCTTT
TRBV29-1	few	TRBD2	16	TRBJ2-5	CSVDGTSGGNQETQYF	TGCAGCGTTGATGGGACTAGCGGAGGTAACCAAGAGACCCAGTACTTC
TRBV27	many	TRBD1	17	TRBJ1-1	CASSSPGQGGGNTEAFF	TGTGCCAGCAGTTCGCCGGGACAGGGCGGTGGGAACACTGAAGCTTTCTTT
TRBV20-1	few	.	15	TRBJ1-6	CSARGAQGFNSPLHF	TGCAGTGCTAGAGGGGCCCAGGGTTTCAATTCACCCCTCCACTTT
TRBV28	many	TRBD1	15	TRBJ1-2	CASTQPGTGNYGYTF	TGTGCCAGCACACAACCGGGGACAGGGAACTATGGCTACACCTTC